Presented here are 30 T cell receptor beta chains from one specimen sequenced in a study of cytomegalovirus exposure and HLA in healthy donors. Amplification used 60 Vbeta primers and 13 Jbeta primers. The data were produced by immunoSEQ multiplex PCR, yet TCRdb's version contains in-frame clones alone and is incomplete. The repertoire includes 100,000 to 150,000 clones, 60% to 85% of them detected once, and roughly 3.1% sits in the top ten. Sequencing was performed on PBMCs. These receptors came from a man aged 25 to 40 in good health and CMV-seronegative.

The chain's CDR3 is CAWSGGRGPSNEKLFF. The CDR3 DNA reads as TGTGCCTGGAGTGGGGGCAGGGGGCCATCTAATGAAAAACTGTTTTTT. This rearrangement joins TRBV30 to TRBJ1-4, with 8 bases lining up with TRBD1. V gave up 1 base and J gave up 3 bases; unmatched junction bases: 7. Germline lookup yields CDR1 GTSNPN and CDR2 SVGIG (reference sequence). This CDR3 spans 16 amino acids.

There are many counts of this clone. The DNA of the CDR3 is TGTGCCAGTAGTATCAGAGCGACCACGGACTACGAGCAGTACTTC. The encoded protein is CASSIRATTDYEQYF. The chain couples TRBV19 to TRBJ2-7; no reliable D call. The V gene's germline CDR1 is LNHDA and CDR2 SQIVND (reference sequence). The CDR3 loop spans 15 amino acids. The V end lost 3 bases, the J end lost 3 bases, and 15 bases lay between the germline ends. Using reference TRBV19 and TRBJ2-7 for the parts outside the CDR3, the full variable domain is DGGITQSPKYLFRKEGQNVTLSCEQNLNHDAMYWYRQDPGQGLRLIYYSQIVNDFQKGDIAEGYSVSREKKESFPLTVTSAQKNPTAFYLCASSIRATTDYEQYFGPGTRLTVT.

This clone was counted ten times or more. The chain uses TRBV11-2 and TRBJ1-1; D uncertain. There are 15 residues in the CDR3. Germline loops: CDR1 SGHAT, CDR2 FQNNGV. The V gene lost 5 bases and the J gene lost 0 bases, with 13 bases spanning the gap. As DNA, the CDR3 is TGTGCCAGCAGCCATCGACAAGTCATGAACACTGAAGCTTTCTTT. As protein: CASSHRQVMNTEAFF.

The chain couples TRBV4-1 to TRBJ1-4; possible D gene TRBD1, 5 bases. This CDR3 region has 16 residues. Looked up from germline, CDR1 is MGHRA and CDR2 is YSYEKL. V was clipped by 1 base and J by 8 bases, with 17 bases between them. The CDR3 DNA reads TGCGCCAGCAGCCAAGCACCCGGGGCAGGAGGGGAAAAACTGTTTTTT. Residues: CASSQAPGAGGEKLFF.

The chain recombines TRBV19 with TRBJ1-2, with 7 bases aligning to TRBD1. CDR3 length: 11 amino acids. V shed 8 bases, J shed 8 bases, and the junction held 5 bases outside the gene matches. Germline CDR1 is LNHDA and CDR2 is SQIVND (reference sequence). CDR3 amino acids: CASGQGVGYTF. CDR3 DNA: TGTGCCAGTGGTCAGGGGGTAGGCTACACCTTC. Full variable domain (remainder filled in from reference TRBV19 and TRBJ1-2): DGGITQSPKYLFRKEGQNVTLSCEQNLNHDAMYWYRQDPGQGLRLIYYSQIVNDFQKGDIAEGYSVSREKKESFPLTVTSAQKNPTAFYLCASGQGVGYTFGSGTRLTVV.

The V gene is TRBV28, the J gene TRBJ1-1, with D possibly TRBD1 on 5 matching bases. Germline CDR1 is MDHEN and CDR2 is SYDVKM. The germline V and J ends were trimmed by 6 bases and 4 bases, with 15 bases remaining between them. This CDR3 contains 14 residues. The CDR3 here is CASSLEDGGTEAFF. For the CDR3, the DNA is TGTGCCAGCAGCCTCGAAGACGGGGGCACTGAAGCTTTCTTT. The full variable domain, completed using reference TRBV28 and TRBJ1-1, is DVKVTQSSRYLVKRTGEKVFLECVQDMDHENMFWYRQDPGLGLRLIYFSYDVKMKEKGDIPEGYSVSREKKERFSLILESASTNQTSMYLCASSLEDGGTEAFFGQGTRLTVV.

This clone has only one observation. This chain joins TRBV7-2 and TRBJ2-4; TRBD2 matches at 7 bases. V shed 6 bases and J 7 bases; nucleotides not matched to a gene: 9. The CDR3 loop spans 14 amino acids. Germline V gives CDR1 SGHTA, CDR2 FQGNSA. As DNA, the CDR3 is TGTGCCAGCAGGGTACGGGGAGGGGTGAACATTCAGTACTTC. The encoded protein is CASRVRGGVNIQYF.

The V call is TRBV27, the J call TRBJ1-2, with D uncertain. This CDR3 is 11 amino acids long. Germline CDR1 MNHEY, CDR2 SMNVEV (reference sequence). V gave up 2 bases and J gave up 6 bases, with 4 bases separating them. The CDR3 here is CASSLGHGYTF. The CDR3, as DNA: TGTGCCAGCAGTTTAGGGCATGGCTACACCTTC.

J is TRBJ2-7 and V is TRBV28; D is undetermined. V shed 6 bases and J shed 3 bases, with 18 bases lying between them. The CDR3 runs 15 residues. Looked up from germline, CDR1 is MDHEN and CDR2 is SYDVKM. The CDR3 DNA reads TGTGCCAGCAGAACCTCTGGCGGCCTGAGCTACGAGCAGTACTTC. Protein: CASRTSGGLSYEQYF.

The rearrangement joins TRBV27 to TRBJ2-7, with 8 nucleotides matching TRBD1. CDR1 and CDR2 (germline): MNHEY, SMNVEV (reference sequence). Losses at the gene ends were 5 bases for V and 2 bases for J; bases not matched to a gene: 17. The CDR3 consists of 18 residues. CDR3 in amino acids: CASSTGQGGQWKPYEQYF. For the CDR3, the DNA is TGTGCCAGCAGTACCGGACAGGGCGGTCAATGGAAACCCTACGAGCAGTACTTC.

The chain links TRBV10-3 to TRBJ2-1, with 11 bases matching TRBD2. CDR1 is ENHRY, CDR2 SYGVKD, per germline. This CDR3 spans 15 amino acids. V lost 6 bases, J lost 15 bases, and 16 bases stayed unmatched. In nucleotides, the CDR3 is TGTGCCATCAGCAAAAACGAACTAGCGGGAGTGGTCCCGTTCTTC. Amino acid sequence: CAISKNELAGVVPFF.

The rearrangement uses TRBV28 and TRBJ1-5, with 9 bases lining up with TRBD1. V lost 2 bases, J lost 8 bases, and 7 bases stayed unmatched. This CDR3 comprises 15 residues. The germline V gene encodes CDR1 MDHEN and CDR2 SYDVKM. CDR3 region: CASSLGTGIVKPQHF. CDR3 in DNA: TGTGCCAGCAGTTTAGGGACAGGGATAGTCAAGCCCCAGCATTTT.

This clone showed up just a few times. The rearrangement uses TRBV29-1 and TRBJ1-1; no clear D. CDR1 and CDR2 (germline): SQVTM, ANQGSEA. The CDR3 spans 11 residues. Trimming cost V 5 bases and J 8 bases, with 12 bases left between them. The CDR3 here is CSVLRMREAFF. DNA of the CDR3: TGCAGCGTTCTGCGGATGAGAGAAGCTTTCTTT.

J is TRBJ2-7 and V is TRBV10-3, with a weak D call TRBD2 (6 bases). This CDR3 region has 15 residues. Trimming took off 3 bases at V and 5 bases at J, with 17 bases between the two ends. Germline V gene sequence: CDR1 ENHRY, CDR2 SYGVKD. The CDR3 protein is CAISESGRLSDEQYF. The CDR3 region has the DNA TGTGCCATCAGTGAAAGTGGGAGGCTCAGCGACGAGCAGTACTTC.

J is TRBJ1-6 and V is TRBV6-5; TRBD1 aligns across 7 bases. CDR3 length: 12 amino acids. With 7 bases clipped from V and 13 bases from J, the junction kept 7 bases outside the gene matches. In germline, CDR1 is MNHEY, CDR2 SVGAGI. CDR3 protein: CASNTTGHPLHF. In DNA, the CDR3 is TGTGCCAGCAATACGACAGGGCACCCCCTCCACTTT.

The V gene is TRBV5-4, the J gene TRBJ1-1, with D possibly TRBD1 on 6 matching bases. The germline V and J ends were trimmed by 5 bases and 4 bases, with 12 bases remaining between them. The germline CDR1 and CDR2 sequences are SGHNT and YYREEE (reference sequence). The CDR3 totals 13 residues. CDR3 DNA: TGTGCCAGCAGTCTTCAGGGGACCACTGAAGCTTTCTTT. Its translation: CASSLQGTTEAFF.

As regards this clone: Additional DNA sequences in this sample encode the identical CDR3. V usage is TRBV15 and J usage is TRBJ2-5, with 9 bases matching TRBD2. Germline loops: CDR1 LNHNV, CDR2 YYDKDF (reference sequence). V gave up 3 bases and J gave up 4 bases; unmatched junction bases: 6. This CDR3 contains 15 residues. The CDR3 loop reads CATSRDLAGSETQYF. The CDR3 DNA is TGTGCCACCAGCAGGGACCTAGCGGGGTCAGAGACCCAGTACTTC.

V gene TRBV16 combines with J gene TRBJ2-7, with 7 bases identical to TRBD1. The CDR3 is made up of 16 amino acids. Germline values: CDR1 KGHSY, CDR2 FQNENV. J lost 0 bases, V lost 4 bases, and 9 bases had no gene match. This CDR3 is CASSRSDRVDSYEQYF. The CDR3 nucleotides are TGTGCCAGCAGCCGTTCAGACAGGGTGGACTCCTACGAGCAGTACTTC. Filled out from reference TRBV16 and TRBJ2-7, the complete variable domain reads GEEVAQTPKHLVRGEGQKAKLYCAPIKGHSYVFWYQQVLKNEFKFLISFQNENVFDETGMPKERFSAKCLPNSPCSLEIQATKLEDSAVYFCASSRSDRVDSYEQYFGPGTRLTVT.

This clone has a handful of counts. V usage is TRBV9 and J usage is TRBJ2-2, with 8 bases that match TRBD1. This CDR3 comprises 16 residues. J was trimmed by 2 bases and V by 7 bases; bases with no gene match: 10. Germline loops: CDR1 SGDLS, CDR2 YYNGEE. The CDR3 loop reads CASQPQGASNTGELFF. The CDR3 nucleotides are TGTGCCAGCCAACCTCAGGGGGCCTCAAACACCGGGGAGCTGTTTTTT.

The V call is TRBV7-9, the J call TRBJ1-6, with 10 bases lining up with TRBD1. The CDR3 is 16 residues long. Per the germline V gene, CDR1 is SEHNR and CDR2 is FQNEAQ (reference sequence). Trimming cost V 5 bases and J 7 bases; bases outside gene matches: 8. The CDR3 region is CASSPDRGRRNSPLHF. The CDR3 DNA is TGTGCCAGCAGCCCTGACAGGGGGCGGAGGAATTCACCCCTCCACTTT. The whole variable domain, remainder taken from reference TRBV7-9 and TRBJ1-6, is DTGVSQNPRHKITKRGQNVTFRCDPISEHNRLYWYRQTLGQGPEFLTYFQNEAQLEKSRLLSDRFSAERPKGSFSTLEIQRTEQGDSAMYLCASSPDRGRRNSPLHFGNGTRLTVT.

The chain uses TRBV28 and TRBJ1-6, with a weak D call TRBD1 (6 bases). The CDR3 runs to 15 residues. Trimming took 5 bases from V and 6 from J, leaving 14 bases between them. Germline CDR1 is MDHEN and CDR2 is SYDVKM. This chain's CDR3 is CASSDNTGSNSPLHF. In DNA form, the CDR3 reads TGTGCCAGCAGTGACAACACAGGGAGTAATTCACCCCTCCACTTT.

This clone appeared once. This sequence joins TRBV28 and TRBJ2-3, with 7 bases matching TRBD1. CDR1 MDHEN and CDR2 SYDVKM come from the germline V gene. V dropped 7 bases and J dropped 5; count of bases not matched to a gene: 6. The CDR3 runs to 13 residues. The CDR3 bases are TGTGCCAGCACCTCGACAGGGAAAGATACGCAGTATTTT. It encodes CASTSTGKDTQYF.

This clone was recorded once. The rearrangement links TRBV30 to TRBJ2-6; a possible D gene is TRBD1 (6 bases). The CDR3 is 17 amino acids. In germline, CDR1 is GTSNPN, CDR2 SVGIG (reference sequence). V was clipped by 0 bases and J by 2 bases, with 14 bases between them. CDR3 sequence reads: CAWSVTRRTAGANVLTF. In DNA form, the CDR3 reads TGTGCCTGGAGTGTGACGAGGAGGACAGCTGGGGCCAACGTCCTGACTTTC.

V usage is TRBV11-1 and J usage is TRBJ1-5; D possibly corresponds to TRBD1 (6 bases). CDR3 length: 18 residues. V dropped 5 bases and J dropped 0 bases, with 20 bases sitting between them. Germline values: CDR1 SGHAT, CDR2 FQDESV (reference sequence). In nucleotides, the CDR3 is TGTGCCAGCAGCCTAAGACAGGCGACCCATTATAGCAATCAGCCCCAGCATTTT. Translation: CASSLRQATHYSNQPQHF.

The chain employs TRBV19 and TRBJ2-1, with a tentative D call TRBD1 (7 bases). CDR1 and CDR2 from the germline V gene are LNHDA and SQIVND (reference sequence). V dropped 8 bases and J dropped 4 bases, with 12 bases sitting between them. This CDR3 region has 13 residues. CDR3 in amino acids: CASSRGVYNEQFF. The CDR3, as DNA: TGTGCCAGTTCCAGGGGGGTATACAATGAGCAGTTCTTC.

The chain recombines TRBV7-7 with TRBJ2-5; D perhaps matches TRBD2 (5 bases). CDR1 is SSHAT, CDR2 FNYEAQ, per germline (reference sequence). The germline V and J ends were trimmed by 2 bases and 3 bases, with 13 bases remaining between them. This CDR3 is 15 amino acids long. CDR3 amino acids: CASSLLTREKETQYF. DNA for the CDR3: TGTGCCAGCAGCTTACTAACTAGGGAAAAAGAGACCCAGTACTTC.

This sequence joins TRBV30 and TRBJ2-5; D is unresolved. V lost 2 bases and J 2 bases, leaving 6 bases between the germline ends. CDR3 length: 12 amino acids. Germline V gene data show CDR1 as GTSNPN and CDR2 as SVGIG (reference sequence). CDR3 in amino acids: CAWSMSQETQYF. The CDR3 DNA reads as TGTGCCTGGAGTATGTCACAAGAGACCCAGTACTTC. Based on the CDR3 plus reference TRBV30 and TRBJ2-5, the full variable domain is SQTIHQWPATLVQPVGSPLSLECTVEGTSNPNLYWYRQAAGRGLQLLFYSVGIGQISSEVPQNLSASRPQDRQFILSSKKLLLSDSGFYLCAWSMSQETQYFGPGTRLLVL.

In nucleotides, the CDR3 is TGTGCCATCAGTGGTACAGGGGACGTGTCGGACACTGAAGCTTTCTTT. This codes for CAISGTGDVSDTEAFF. This chain joins TRBV10-3 and TRBJ1-1, with 7 bases that match TRBD1. CDR3 length equals 16 residues. Trimming took 4 bases from V and 3 from J; bases not matched to a gene: 11. Germline loops: CDR1 ENHRY, CDR2 SYGVKD.

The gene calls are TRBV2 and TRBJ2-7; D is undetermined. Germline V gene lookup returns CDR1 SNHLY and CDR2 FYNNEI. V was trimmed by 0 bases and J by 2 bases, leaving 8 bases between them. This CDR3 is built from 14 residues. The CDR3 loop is CASSEASGPYEQYF. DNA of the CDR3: TGTGCCAGCAGTGAAGCGTCGGGTCCCTACGAGCAGTACTTC. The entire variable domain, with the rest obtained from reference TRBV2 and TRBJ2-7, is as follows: EPEVTQTPSHQVTQMGQEVILRCVPISNHLYFYWYRQILGQKVEFLVSFYNNEISEKSEIFDDQFSVERPDGSNFTLKIRSTKLEDSAMYFCASSEASGPYEQYFGPGTRLTVT.

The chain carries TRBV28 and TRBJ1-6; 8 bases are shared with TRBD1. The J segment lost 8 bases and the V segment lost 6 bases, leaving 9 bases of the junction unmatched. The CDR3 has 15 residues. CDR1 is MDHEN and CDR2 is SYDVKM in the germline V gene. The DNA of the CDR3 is TGTGCCAGCAGCCACCCGGGACAGGTGGATTCACCCCTCCACTTT. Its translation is CASSHPGQVDSPLHF.